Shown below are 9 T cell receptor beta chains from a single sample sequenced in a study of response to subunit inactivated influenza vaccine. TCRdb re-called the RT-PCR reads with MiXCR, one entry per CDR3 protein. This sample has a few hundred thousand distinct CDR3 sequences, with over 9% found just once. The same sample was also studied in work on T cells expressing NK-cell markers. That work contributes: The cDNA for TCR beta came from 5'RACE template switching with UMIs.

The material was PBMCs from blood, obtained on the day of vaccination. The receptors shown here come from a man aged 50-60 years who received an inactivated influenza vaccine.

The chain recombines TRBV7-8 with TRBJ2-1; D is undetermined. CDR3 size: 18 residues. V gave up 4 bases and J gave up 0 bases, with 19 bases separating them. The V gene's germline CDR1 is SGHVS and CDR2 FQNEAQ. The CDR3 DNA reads TGTGCCAGCAGCTCCCAACGCCGCAGAGAACGCTCCTACAATGAGCAGTTCTTC. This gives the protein CASSSQRRRERSYNEQFF.

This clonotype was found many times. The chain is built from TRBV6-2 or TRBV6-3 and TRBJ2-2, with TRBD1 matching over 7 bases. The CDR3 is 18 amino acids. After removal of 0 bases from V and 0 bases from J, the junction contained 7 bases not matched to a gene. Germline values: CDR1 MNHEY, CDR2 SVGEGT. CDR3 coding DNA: TGTGCCAGCAGTTACTCACCGGGACAGCGTTCGAACACCGGGGAGCTGTTTTTT. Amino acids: CASSYSPGQRSNTGELFF.

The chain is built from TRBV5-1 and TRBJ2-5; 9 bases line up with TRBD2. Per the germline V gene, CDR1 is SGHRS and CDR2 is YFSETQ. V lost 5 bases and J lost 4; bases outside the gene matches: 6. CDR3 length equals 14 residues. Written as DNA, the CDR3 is TGCGCCAGCAGAGAGGCTAGCGGGGTAGAGACCCAGTACTTC. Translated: CASREASGVETQYF.

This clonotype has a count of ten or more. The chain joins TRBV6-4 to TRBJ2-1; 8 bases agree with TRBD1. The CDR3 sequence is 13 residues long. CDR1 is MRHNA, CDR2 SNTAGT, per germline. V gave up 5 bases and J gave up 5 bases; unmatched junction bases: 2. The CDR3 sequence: CASSRTGNNEQFF. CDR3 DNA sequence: TGTGCCAGCAGTAGGACAGGGAACAATGAGCAGTTCTTC.

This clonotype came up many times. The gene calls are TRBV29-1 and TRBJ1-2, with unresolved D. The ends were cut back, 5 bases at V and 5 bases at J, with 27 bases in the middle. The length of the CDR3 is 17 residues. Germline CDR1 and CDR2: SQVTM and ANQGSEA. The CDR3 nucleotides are TGCAGCGTTTCTGCTTGGGTCCCAACCATTTCCCTATATGGCTACACCTTC. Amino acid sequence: CSVSAWVPTISLYGYTF.

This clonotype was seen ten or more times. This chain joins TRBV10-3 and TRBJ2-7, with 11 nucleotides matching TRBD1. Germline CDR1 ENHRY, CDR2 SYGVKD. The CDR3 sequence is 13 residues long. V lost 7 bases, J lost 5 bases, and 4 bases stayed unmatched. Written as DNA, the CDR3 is TGTGCCATCACCCCGGGACAGGGGGACGAGCAGTACTTC. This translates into CAITPGQGDEQYF.

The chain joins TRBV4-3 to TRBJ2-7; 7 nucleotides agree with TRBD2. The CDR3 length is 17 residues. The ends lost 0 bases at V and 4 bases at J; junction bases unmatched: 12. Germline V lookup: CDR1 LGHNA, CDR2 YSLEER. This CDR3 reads CASSQDAYGGSTYEQYF. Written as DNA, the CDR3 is TGCGCCAGCAGCCAAGATGCATATGGCGGGAGTACGTACGAGCAGTACTTC.

CDR3 DNA: TGTGCCAGCGCAACGCAGAGCACAGATACGCAGTATTTT. Translated, it gives CASATQSTDTQYF. The chain joins TRBV7-2 to TRBJ2-3; no clear D. Germline lookup yields CDR1 SGHTA and CDR2 FQGNSA. The CDR3 loop spans 13 amino acids. V gave up 8 bases and J gave up 0 bases, with 9 bases separating them.

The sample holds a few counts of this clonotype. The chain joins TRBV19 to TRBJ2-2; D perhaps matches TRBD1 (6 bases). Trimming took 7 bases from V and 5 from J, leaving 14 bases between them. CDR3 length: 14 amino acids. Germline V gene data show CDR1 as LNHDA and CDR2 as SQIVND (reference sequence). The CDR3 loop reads CASKQGMGTGELFF. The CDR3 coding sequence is TGTGCCAGTAAGCAGGGGATGGGGACCGGGGAGCTGTTTTTT.